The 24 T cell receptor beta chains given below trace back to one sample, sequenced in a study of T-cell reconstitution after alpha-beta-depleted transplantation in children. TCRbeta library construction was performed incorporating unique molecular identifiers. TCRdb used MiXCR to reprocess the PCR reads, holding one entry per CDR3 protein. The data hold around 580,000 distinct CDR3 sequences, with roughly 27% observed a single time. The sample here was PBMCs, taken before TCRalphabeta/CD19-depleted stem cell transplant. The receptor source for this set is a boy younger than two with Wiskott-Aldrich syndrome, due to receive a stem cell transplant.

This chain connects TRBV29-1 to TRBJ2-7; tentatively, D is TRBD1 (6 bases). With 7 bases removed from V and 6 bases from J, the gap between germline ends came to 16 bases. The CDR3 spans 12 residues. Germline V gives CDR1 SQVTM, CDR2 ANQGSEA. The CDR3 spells CSARVRGGEQYF. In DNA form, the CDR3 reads TGCAGCGCCCGGGTCAGAGGGGGCGAGCAGTACTTC.

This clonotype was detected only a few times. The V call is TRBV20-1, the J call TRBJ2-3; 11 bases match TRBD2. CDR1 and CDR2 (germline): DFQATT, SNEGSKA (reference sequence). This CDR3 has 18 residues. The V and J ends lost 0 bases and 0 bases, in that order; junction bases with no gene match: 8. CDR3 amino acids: CSARELAGDSPSTDTQYF. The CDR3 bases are TGCAGTGCTAGAGAACTAGCGGGAGACTCACCTAGCACAGATACGCAGTATTTT.

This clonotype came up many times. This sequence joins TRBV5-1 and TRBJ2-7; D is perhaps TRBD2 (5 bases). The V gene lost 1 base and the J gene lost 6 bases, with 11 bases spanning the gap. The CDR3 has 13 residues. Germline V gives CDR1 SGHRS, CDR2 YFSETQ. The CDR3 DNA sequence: TGCGCCAGCAGCTTGACATCGGGGAGCGAGCAGTACTTC. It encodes CASSLTSGSEQYF.

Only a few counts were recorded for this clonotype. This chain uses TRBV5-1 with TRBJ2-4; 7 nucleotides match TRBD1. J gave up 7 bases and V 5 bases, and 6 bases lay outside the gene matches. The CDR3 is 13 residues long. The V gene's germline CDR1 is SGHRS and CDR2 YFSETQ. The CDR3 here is CASSFEQGNIQYF. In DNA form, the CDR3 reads TGCGCCAGCAGTTTTGAACAGGGGAACATTCAGTACTTC.

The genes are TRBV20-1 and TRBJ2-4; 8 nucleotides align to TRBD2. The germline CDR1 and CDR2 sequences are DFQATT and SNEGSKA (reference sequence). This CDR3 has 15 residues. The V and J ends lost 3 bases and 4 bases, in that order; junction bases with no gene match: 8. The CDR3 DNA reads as TGCAGTGCTAGGAGCCTCTCTAGCGGGAAAAACATTCAGTACTTC. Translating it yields CSARSLSSGKNIQYF.

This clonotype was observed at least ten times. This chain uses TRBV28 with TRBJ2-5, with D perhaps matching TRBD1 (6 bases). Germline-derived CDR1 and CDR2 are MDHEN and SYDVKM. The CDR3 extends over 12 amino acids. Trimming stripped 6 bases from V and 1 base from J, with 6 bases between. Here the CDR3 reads CASRQGQETQYF. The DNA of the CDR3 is TGTGCCAGCAGACAGGGCCAAGAGACCCAGTACTTC.

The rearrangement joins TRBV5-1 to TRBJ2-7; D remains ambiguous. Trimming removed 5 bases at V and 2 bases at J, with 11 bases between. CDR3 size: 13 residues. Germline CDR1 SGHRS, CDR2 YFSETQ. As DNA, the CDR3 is TGCGCCAGCAGATGTCTAGTCCCCTACGAGCAGTACTTC. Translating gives CASRCLVPYEQYF. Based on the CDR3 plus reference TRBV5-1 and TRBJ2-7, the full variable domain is KAGVTQTPRYLIKTRGQQVTLSCSPISGHRSVSWYQQTPGQGLQFLFEYFSETQRNKGNFPGRFSGRQFSNSRSEMNVSTLELGDSALYLCASRCLVPYEQYFGPGTRLTVT.

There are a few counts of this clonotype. The CDR3 DNA sequence: TGTGCCAGCAGAACAGGGGGGAGCACCGGGGAGCTGTTTTTT. It translates to CASRTGGSTGELFF. The genes are TRBV7-9 and TRBJ2-2, with TRBD1 matching over 8 bases. Germline CDR1 and CDR2: SEHNR and FQNEAQ (reference sequence). V was pared by 6 bases and J by 4 bases, with 4 bases of the junction left unmatched. CDR3 length: 14 amino acids. The entire variable domain, with the rest obtained from reference TRBV7-9 and TRBJ2-2, is as follows: DTGVSQNPRHKITKRGQNVTFRCDPISEHNRLYWYRQTLGQGPEFLTYFQNEAQLEKSRLLSDRFSAERPKGSFSTLEIQRTEQGDSAMYLCASRTGGSTGELFFGEGSRLTVL.

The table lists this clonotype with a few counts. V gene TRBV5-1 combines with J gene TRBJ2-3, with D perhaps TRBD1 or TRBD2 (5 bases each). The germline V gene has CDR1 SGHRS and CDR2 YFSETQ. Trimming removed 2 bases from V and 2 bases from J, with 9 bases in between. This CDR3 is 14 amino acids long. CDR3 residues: CASSLKGPTDTQYF. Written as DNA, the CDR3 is TGCGCCAGCAGCTTAAAGGGACCCACAGATACGCAGTATTTT. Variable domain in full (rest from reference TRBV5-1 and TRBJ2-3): KAGVTQTPRYLIKTRGQQVTLSCSPISGHRSVSWYQQTPGQGLQFLFEYFSETQRNKGNFPGRFSGRQFSNSRSEMNVSTLELGDSALYLCASSLKGPTDTQYFGPGTRLTVL.

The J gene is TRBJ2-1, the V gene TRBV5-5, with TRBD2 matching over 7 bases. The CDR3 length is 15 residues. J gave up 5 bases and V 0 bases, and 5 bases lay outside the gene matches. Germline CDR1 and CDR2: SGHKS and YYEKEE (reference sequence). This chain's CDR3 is CASSLVSRENNEQFF. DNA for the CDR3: TGTGCCAGCAGCTTGGTTTCGCGGGAGAACAATGAGCAGTTCTTC.

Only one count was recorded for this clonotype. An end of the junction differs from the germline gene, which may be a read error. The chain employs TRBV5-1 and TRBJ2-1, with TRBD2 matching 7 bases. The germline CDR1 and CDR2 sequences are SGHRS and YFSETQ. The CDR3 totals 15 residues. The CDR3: CASSLFQREGNEEFF. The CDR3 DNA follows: TGCGCCAGCAGCTTGTTCCAGCGGGAAGGGAATGAGGAGTTCTTC.

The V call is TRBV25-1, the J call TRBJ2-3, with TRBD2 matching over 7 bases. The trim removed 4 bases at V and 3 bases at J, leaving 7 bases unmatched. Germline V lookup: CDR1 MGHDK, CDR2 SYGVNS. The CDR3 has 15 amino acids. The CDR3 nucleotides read TGTGCCAGCAGTGGTGGCGGGAGAATAACAGATACGCAGTATTTT. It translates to CASSGGGRITDTQYF.

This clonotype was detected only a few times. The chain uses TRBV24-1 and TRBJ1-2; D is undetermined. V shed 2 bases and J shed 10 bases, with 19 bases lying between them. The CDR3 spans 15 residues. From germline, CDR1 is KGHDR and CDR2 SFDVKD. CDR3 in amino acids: CATSDSREIGDVYTF. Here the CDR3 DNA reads TGTGCCACCAGTGATTCTCGGGAGATAGGTGATGTCTACACCTTC.

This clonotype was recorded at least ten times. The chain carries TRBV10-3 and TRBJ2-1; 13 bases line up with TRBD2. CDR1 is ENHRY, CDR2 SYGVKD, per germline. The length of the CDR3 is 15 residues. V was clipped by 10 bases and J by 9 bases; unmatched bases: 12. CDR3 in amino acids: CATLRTSGSLSEQFF. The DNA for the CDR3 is TGTGCCACTCTACGGACTAGCGGGAGTTTGAGTGAGCAGTTCTTC.

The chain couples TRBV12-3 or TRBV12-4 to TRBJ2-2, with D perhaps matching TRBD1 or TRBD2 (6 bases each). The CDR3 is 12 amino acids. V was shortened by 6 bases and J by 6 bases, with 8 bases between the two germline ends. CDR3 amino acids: CASREGAGELFF. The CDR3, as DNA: TGTGCCAGCAGGGAGGGGGCCGGGGAGCTGTTTTTT.

The CDR3 region is CASSHGTSANIQYF. CDR3 nucleotides: TGTGCCAGCAGCCACGGGACATCCGCGAACATTCAGTACTTC. The gene calls are TRBV3-1 and TRBJ2-4, with D possibly TRBD1 on 6 matching bases. The V and J ends lost 3 bases and 7 bases respectively, with 13 bases between them. CDR3 length equals 14 residues. Germline CDR1 reads LGHDT; CDR2 reads YNNKEL (reference sequence).

The CDR3 coding sequence is TGTGCCAGCAGTCTGGTGACTTGGAATGAGCAGTTCTTC. Translated: CASSLVTWNEQFF. This sequence joins TRBV12-3 or TRBV12-4 and TRBJ2-1; D gene unclear. V was clipped by 5 bases and J by 7 bases, with 12 bases between them. This CDR3 is built from 13 residues.

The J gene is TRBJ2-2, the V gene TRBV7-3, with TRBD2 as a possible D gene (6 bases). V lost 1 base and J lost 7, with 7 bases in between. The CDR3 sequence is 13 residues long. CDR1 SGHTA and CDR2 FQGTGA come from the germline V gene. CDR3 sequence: CASSLIGGGELFF. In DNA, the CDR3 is TGTGCCAGCAGCTTAATCGGGGGCGGGGAGCTGTTTTTT.

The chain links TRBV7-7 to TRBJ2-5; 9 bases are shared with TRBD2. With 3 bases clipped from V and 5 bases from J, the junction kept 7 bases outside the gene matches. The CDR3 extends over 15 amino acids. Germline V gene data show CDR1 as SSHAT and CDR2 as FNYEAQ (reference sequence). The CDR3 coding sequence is TGTGCCAGCAGCTTCTACCCTAGCGGGACGGAGACCCAGTACTTC. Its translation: CASSFYPSGTETQYF.

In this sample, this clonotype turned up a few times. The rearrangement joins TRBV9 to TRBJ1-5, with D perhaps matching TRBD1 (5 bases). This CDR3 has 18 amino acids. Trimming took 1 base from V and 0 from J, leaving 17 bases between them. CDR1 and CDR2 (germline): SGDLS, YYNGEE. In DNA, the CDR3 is TGTGCCAGCAGCGTACGGAGGAAGGGGAGATATAGCAATCAGCCCCAGCATTTT. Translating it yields CASSVRRKGRYSNQPQHF.

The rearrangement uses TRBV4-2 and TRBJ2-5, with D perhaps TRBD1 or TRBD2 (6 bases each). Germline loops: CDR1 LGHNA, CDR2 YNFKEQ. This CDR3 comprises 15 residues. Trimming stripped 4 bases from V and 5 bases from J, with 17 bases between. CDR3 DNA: TGTGCCAGCAGCCTGCGGAACGTAGGGGGGGAGACCCAGTACTTC. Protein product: CASSLRNVGGETQYF.

The CDR3 region has the DNA TGCGCCAGCAGCCAACAGGGGGACGGGGAGCTGTTTTTT. Translation: CASSQQGDGELFF. The rearrangement joins TRBV5-1 to TRBJ2-2; 8 bases are shared with TRBD1. CDR3 length equals 13 residues. CDR1 is SGHRS, CDR2 YFSETQ, per germline. V dropped 4 bases and J dropped 7; count of bases not matched to a gene: 3. Complete variable domain (other parts from reference TRBV5-1 and TRBJ2-2): KAGVTQTPRYLIKTRGQQVTLSCSPISGHRSVSWYQQTPGQGLQFLFEYFSETQRNKGNFPGRFSGRQFSNSRSEMNVSTLELGDSALYLCASSQQGDGELFFGEGSRLTVL.

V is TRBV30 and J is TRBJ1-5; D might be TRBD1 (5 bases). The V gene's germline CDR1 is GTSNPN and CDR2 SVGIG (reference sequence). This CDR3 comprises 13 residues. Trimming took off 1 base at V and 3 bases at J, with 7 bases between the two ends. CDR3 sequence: CAWSGGINQPQHF. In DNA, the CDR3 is TGTGCCTGGAGTGGGGGGATCAATCAGCCCCAGCATTTT.

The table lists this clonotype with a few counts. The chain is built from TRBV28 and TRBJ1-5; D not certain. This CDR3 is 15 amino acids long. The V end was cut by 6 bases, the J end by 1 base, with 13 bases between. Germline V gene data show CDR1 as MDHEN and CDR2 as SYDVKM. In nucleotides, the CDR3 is TGTGCCAGCAGCTTAATGTTTCTGAGCAATCAGCCCCAGCATTTT. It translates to CASSLMFLSNQPQHF.